This T cell receptor (beta chain) originates from a study of blood T cell repertoires in COVID-19. Background on the study: PBMCs, B-cell-depleted T cells, or T cells provided the cDNA or gDNA that made up the material.

This CDR3 region has 14 residues. V shed 6 bases, J shed 7 bases, and the junction held 5 bases outside the gene matches. CDR1 is LGHDT, CDR2 YNNKEL, per germline (reference sequence). Living in 24 US areas, the participants were between roughly 18 and 89 years of age. Study processing details: Estimation of nucleated cell counts relied on the amplification of reference gene primers. Only in-frame clones appear in the TCRdb table, and some are missing; sequencing was by immunoSEQ multiplex PCR. V, J and clone size are taken as reported in that table, and D and trimming were inferred from the DNA itself. The profile covers approximately 290,000 clones, with roughly 89% appearing a single time and roughly 4.3% taken by the ten largest.

The V gene is TRBV3-1 (or the pseudogene TRBV3-2), the J gene TRBJ2-2; 10 bases agree with TRBD2. Sequenced: PBMCs or T cells enriched from blood (not recorded which). This clonotype was sampled from a woman aged 18-30 years with acute COVID-19. The CDR3 here is CASRPSGSNGELFF. Here the CDR3 DNA reads TGTGCCAGCAGGCCTAGCGGGAGTAACGGGGAGCTGTTTTTT.